Described below is a single TCR beta chain sequence and its context. This entry is derived from a study of blood T cell repertoires in COVID-19. About the research overall: T cells, B-cell-depleted T cells, or PBMCs provided the cDNA or gDNA that served as material.

Some clones are missing from TCRdb's copy, which holds only in-frame ones; the method was immunoSEQ multiplex PCR. The data show tens of thousands of clones, with around 86% seen just once and just under 2% held by the top ten. The receptor was isolated from a man aged 25 to 40 with acute or convalescent COVID-19. Sequencing used peripheral blood.

The CDR3 protein is CASTPIRAGGGEKLFF. The CDR3 nucleotides read TGCGCCAGCACCCCCATTAGAGCAGGTGGTGGTGAAAAACTGTTTTTT. V is TRBV5-1 and J is TRBJ1-4; D unclear. V dropped 6 bases and J dropped 7 bases, with 22 bases sitting between them. Germline V lookup: CDR1 SGHRS, CDR2 YFSETQ. This CDR3 is 16 amino acids long.